The 21 T cell receptor beta chains given below trace back to one sample, sequenced in a study of blood T cell repertoires in COVID-19. Clones were sequenced by immunoSEQ multiplex PCR, and TCRdb holds only the in-frame ones, with some missing. The table shows around 150,000 clones, with 65% to 90% occurring only once. The sequencing sample was made of peripheral blood. All receptors come from a man aged 70 or older with acute or convalescent COVID-19.

In the case of this clone: Germline is not matched at one junction end, which may reflect a read error. This chain joins TRBV7-7 and TRBJ2-5; D is undetermined. The CDR3 spans 13 residues. Germline lookup yields CDR1 SSHAT and CDR2 FNYEAQ (reference sequence). CDR3 loop: CASSFRPAETQYF. The CDR3 nucleotides are TGTGCTAGCAGCTTCAGGCCGGCGGAGACCCAGTACTTC.

The CDR3 here is CASSYTSGRAWEQYF. In DNA, the CDR3 is TGCGCCAGCAGCTACACTAGCGGGAGGGCATGGGAGCAGTACTTC. The V gene is TRBV5-1, the J gene TRBJ2-7; 13 bases fit TRBD2. The germline V gene has CDR1 SGHRS and CDR2 YFSETQ. This CDR3 has 15 amino acids. Unmatched junction bases numbered 7, after V lost 3 bases and J lost 7 bases.

The CDR3 reads CASSFGQGPEQYF. The CDR3 bases are TGTGCCAGCAGCTTTGGACAGGGACCCGAGCAGTACTTC. The rearrangement joins TRBV7-9 to TRBJ2-7, with 8 bases that match TRBD1. CDR1 is SEHNR and CDR2 is FQNEAQ in the germline V gene (reference sequence). The junction had 4 bases not matched to a gene; V was cut back by 3 bases and J by 6 bases. The CDR3 extends over 13 amino acids.

This chain joins TRBV7-6 and TRBJ1-3, with TRBD1 matching over 10 bases. V gave up 3 bases and J gave up 0 bases; unmatched junction bases: 5. The CDR3 is made up of 17 amino acids. Germline V gives CDR1 SGHVS, CDR2 FNYEAQ. For the CDR3, the DNA is TGTGCCAGCAGCTTGACCGGGACAGGGGTCTCTGGAAACACCATATATTTT. It is translated as CASSLTGTGVSGNTIYF.

J is TRBJ2-7 and V is TRBV28; D not certain. This CDR3 contains 12 residues. The V gene lost 3 bases and the J gene lost 6 bases, with 9 bases spanning the gap. In germline, CDR1 is MDHEN, CDR2 SYDVKM. CDR3 DNA sequence: TGTGCCAGCAGTTTCGGAGTAGTCGAGCAGTACTTC. Translated, it gives CASSFGVVEQYF.

The rearrangement links TRBV21-1 to TRBJ1-5; TRBD1 is the table's D call and was not checked against the DNA. TRBV21-1 is a known pseudogene. The CDR3 is made up of 15 amino acids. The CDR3 DNA follows: TGTGCCAGCAGCAAAGCGGACAGGGGGGATCAGCCCCAGCATTTT. Translating it yields CASSKADRGDQPQHF.

The chain links TRBV7-2 to TRBJ2-7, with 10 bases fitting TRBD2. Germline V lookup: CDR1 SGHTA, CDR2 FQGNSA. With V trimmed by 4 bases and J by 4 bases, 10 bases remained unmatched. This CDR3 is 16 amino acids long. In DNA, the CDR3 is TGTGCCAGCAGCTCTACCACTTCTAGCGGGAGATACGAGCAGTACTTC. Its protein product is CASSSTTSSGRYEQYF.

This chain connects TRBV6-4 to TRBJ2-3; D is undetermined. The V and J ends lost 6 bases and 0 bases respectively, with 7 bases between them. The CDR3 runs 13 residues. Per germline, CDR1 MRHNA and CDR2 SNTAGT. The CDR3 sequence: CASSYTSTDTQYF. The DNA for the CDR3 is TGTGCCAGCAGCTATACTAGCACAGATACGCAGTATTTT.

The CDR3 coding sequence is TGTGCCAGCAGCGGCCTACTAGCGGGAGGCCAAGAGACCCAGTACTTC. This sequence encodes CASSGLLAGGQETQYF. V gene TRBV9 combines with J gene TRBJ2-5, with 12 bases matching TRBD2. Per the germline V gene, CDR1 is SGDLS and CDR2 is YYNGEE. CDR3 length equals 16 residues. Germline trimming cut 3 bases from V and 1 base from J; bases unmatched to any gene: 4. The variable domain in full, with the rest retrieved from reference TRBV9 and TRBJ2-5, is DSGVTQTPKHLITATGQRVTLRCSPRSGDLSVYWYQQSLDQGLQFLIQYYNGEERAKGNILERFSAQQFPDLHSELNLSSLELGDSALYFCASSGLLAGGQETQYFGPGTRLLVL.

The rearrangement uses TRBV5-4 and TRBJ1-2; a weak D match, TRBD1 (5 bases). V was shortened by 1 base and J by 3 bases, with 10 bases between the two germline ends. The CDR3 totals 14 residues. Germline assignment: CDR1 SGHNT and CDR2 YYREEE (reference sequence). The CDR3 DNA reads TGTGCCAGCAGCTTGTACGACAGATACTATGGCTACACCTTC. Its protein product is CASSLYDRYYGYTF.

The J gene is TRBJ2-1, the V gene TRBV7-5; TRBD2, the table's D call, was not compared with the DNA. TRBV7-5 is a recognized pseudogene. CDR3 length: 15 amino acids. CDR3 region: CALQRASGRSREQFF. The CDR3 nucleotides are TGTGCCTTACAAAGGGCAAGCGGGAGGTCTAGGGAGCAGTTCTTC.

The CDR3 sequence: CASSFSTQGYEQYF. The CDR3 DNA sequence: TGTGCCAGCAGCTTCTCGACCCAGGGATACGAGCAGTACTTC. The chain couples TRBV7-9 to TRBJ2-7; possibly TRBD1 for D (5 bases). CDR1 is SEHNR, CDR2 FQNEAQ, per germline (reference sequence). CDR3 length equals 14 residues. V was pared by 3 bases and J by 4 bases, with 13 bases between.

J is TRBJ2-7 and V is TRBV5-1; 10 bases are shared with TRBD1. The CDR3 contains 15 residues. The V gene's germline CDR1 is SGHRS and CDR2 YFSETQ. J gave up 7 bases and V 3 bases, and 10 bases lay outside the gene matches. The CDR3 is CASSSPGQGMWEQYF. The CDR3 region has the DNA TGCGCCAGCAGCTCGCCGGGACAGGGGATGTGGGAGCAGTACTTC. Full variable domain (rest looked up from reference TRBV5-1 and TRBJ2-7): KAGVTQTPRYLIKTRGQQVTLSCSPISGHRSVSWYQQTPGQGLQFLFEYFSETQRNKGNFPGRFSGRQFSNSRSEMNVSTLELGDSALYLCASSSPGQGMWEQYFGPGTRLTVT.

The chain links TRBV18 to TRBJ1-1; TRBD1 might be the D (5 bases). The CDR3 is 15 residues long. The V and J ends lost 3 bases and 0 bases respectively, with 11 bases between them. Germline CDR1 reads KGHSH; CDR2 reads LQKENI. The CDR3 sequence is CASSPSSGMNTEAFF. In DNA form, the CDR3 reads TGTGCCAGCTCACCTTCCTCAGGGATGAACACTGAAGCTTTCTTT.

J is TRBJ1-6 and V is TRBV18; D uncertain. Trimming removed 4 bases from V and 5 bases from J, with 9 bases in between. The CDR3 contains 14 residues. The V gene's germline CDR1 is KGHSH and CDR2 LQKENI. The CDR3 protein is CASSLRMDNSPLHF. CDR3 DNA: TGTGCCAGCTCACTCAGGATGGATAATTCACCCCTCCACTTT. The full variable domain, with the rest looked up from reference TRBV18 and TRBJ1-6, is NAGVMQNPRHLVRRRGQEARLRCSPMKGHSHVYWYRQLPEEGLKFMVYLQKENIIDESGMPKERFSAEFPKEGPSILRIQQVVRGDSAAYFCASSLRMDNSPLHFGNGTRLTVT.

The V gene is TRBV2, the J gene TRBJ2-3; 16 bases match TRBD2. The V gene end was trimmed by 4 bases and the J gene end by 6 bases; junction bases not matched to a gene: 4. The CDR3 length is 16 residues. Germline assignment: CDR1 SNHLY and CDR2 FYNNEI. The CDR3 is CASSVGGLAGGDTQYF. The DNA for the CDR3 is TGTGCCAGCAGTGTGGGGGGACTAGCGGGAGGGGATACGCAGTATTTT.

The chain carries TRBV4-1 and TRBJ2-4; TRBD2 aligns across 16 bases. V dropped 3 bases and J dropped 5; count of bases not matched to a gene: 7. Germline V gene sequence: CDR1 MGHRA, CDR2 YSYEKL. This CDR3 has 18 amino acids. CDR3: CASSQGLAGGPGENIQYF. DNA of the CDR3: TGCGCCAGCAGCCAGGGACTAGCGGGAGGGCCCGGAGAAAACATTCAGTACTTC.

The J gene is TRBJ2-5, the V gene TRBV25-1; TRBD2 matches at 12 bases. CDR1 MGHDK and CDR2 SYGVNS come from the germline V gene. The CDR3 loop spans 13 amino acids. V shed 6 bases, J shed 9 bases, and the junction held 5 bases outside the gene matches. This chain's CDR3 is CASRASGRAAQYF. The CDR3 region has the DNA TGTGCCAGCAGAGCTAGCGGGAGGGCCGCCCAGTACTTC.

The chain employs TRBV19 and TRBJ1-1; no definite D call. Germline loops: CDR1 LNHDA, CDR2 SQIVND (reference sequence). V lost 4 bases and J lost 5, with 11 bases in between. This CDR3 has 13 residues. This CDR3 is CASSNGHVTEAFF. The CDR3 bases are TGTGCCAGTAGTAATGGGCATGTTACTGAAGCTTTCTTT. The full variable domain, completed using reference TRBV19 and TRBJ1-1, is DGGITQSPKYLFRKEGQNVTLSCEQNLNHDAMYWYRQDPGQGLRLIYYSQIVNDFQKGDIAEGYSVSREKKESFPLTVTSAQKNPTAFYLCASSNGHVTEAFFGQGTRLTVV.

This chain uses TRBV28 with TRBJ1-5, with TRBD1 matching over 12 bases. Germline CDR1 and CDR2: MDHEN and SYDVKM. This CDR3 has 16 amino acids. The V and J ends lost 3 bases and 9 bases, in that order; junction bases with no gene match: 9. For the CDR3, the DNA is TGTGCCAGCAGTTTTAGTGGGGACAGGGGGCTTCGGCCCCAGCATTTT. This gives the protein CASSFSGDRGLRPQHF.

J is TRBJ1-1 and V is TRBV28, with D perhaps TRBD1 (5 bases). The CDR3 has 14 amino acids. V lost 6 bases and J 1 base, leaving 12 bases between the germline ends. Germline lookup yields CDR1 MDHEN and CDR2 SYDVKM. As DNA, the CDR3 is TGTGCCAGCAGCCCATTAGGGGCGAACACTGAAGCTTTCTTT. Amino acids: CASSPLGANTEAFF.